The following is a TCR beta chain sequence with its context. Its antigen is not identified. This record belongs to a study of cytomegalovirus exposure and HLA in healthy donors. Whole-study results and caveats: Among the most significant clusters, several appeared linked to common viral pathogens in a later analysis. Most TCR beta V segments were productive about 87% or about 30% of the time in an earlier analysis. In vitro assays verified that a few CMV-associated chains recognized CMV antigens specifically.

A multiplex PCR was run with 60 Vbeta primers and 13 Jbeta primers. How the authors handled the data: Roughly 10 million shared chains were among around 80 million unique TCR beta chains counted in a later analysis. Clones were read by immunoSEQ multiplex PCR, and TCRdb kept only the in-frame ones, dropping some. Clone size and the V and J calls come from that table; the DNA yielded D and trimming. Seen in this sample are roughly 50,000 clones; the ten most common clones hold 2.3%. This CDR3 region has 15 residues. In germline, CDR1 is ENHRY, CDR2 SYGVKD. V lost 2 bases and J lost 3; bases outside the gene matches: 6.

Sequences were obtained from PBMCs. The chain uses TRBV10-3 and TRBJ2-7; 8 bases align to TRBD1. The clonotype was recovered from a female donor in good health and CMV-seronegative. The CDR3 sequence is CAISEDRGRNYEQYF. CDR3 DNA sequence: TGTGCCATCAGTGAGGACAGGGGAAGAAACTACGAGCAGTACTTC.